This T cell receptor beta chain derives from a study of cytomegalovirus exposure and HLA in healthy donors. As to this clone: Its specificity is not known.

V lost 5 bases and J lost 2, with 10 bases in between. CDR1 and CDR2 (germline): MNHEY, SMNVEV (reference sequence). The CDR3 spans 14 residues. A multiplex PCR was run with 60 Vbeta primers and 13 Jbeta primers. Measured with immunoSEQ multiplex PCR; TCRdb has only the in-frame clones, and not every one. Among around 160,000 clones listed, over 65% were seen once. Study-level results: The authors judged a highly shared variant cluster likely a sequencing artifact. Sequences of the TCR beta chain were said to predict the HLA-A and HLA-B alleles of most subjects accurately. As a later analysis revealed, most CMV-associated TCR beta chains appeared HLA-restricted.

Sequenced: PBMCs. V gene TRBV27 combines with J gene TRBJ1-3; possibly TRBD1 for D (6 bases). The TCR sequence derives from a man younger than 35 in good health and CMV-seropositive. The CDR3 sequence is CASSTSGAGNTIYF. The DNA of the CDR3 is TGTGCCAGCAGTACCTCAGGGGCTGGAAACACCATATATTTT.